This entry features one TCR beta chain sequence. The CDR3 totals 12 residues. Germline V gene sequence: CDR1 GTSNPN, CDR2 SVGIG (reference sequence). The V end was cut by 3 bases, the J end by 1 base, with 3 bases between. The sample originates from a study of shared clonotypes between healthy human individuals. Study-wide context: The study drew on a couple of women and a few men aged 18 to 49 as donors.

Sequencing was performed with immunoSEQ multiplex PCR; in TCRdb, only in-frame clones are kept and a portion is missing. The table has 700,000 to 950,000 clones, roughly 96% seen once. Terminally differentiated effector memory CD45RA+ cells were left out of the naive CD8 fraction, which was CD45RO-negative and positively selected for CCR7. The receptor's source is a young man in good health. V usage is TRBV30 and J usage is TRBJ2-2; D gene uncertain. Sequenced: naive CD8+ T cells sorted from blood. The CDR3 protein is CAWRENTGELFF. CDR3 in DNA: TGTGCCTGGAGAGAGAACACCGGGGAGCTGTTTTTT. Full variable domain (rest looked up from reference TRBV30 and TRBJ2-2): SQTIHQWPATLVQPVGSPLSLECTVEGTSNPNLYWYRQAAGRGLQLLFYSVGIGQISSEVPQNLSASRPQDRQFILSSKKLLLSDSGFYLCAWRENTGELFFGEGSRLTVL.